The present entry profiles one TCR beta chain with its context. The V segment lost 6 bases and the J segment 5 bases; nucleotides outside the gene matches: 6. The CDR3 is 15 amino acids. From germline, CDR1 is MNHEY and CDR2 SVGAGI. This entry comes from a study of blood T cell repertoires in COVID-19. In the study overall: Sites in the United States, Italy and Spain provided acute and convalescent COVID-19 samples. Sample material is recorded as cDNA or gDNA derived from T cells, B-cell-depleted T cells, or PBMCs.

Source study methods: Reference gene primer amplification gave estimated nucleated cell counts. The data were produced by immunoSEQ multiplex PCR, yet TCRdb's version contains in-frame clones alone and is incomplete. For V, J and clone size, that table is used; D and trimming come from the DNA. Of more than 250,000 clones in the sample, around 85% are singletons; the top ten hold 2% to 2.5%. This sequence was found in a woman aged 25 to 45 who had recovered from COVID-19. Specimen: peripheral blood. This chain connects TRBV6-5 to TRBJ1-6; 8 bases align to TRBD1. CDR3 coding DNA: TGTGCCAGCAGGATCGAGGACAGGGATAATTCACCCCTCCACTTT. Protein sequence: CASRIEDRDNSPLHF.